The 19 T cell receptor beta chains below all came from one sample that was sequenced in a study of shared clonotypes between healthy human individuals. The protocol was immunoSEQ multiplex PCR, while the TCRdb copy is restricted to in-frame clones and leaves out a portion. The repertoire includes more than 2 million clones, roughly 95% of them detected once, and about 0.13% sits in the top ten. Sequences were obtained from naive CD4+ T cells sorted from blood. As to subset: CD45RA+ positively selected. Source of these receptors: a man aged 18 to 30 in good health.

The CDR3 spells CASSPAPPGISGNTIYF. CDR3 DNA sequence: TGCGCCAGCAGCCCTGCCCCCCCAGGCATCTCTGGAAACACCATATATTTT. The gene calls are TRBV5-1 and TRBJ1-3; D is uncertain. CDR1 is SGHRS, CDR2 YFSETQ, per germline. The CDR3 has 17 amino acids. Trimming shortened V by 4 bases and J by 0 bases, and 17 bases separated the two germline ends.

V gene TRBV6-5 combines with J gene TRBJ1-2; TRBD1 is a possible D gene (5 bases). V lost 6 bases, J lost 4 bases, and 18 bases lay in between. Germline lookup yields CDR1 MNHEY and CDR2 SVGAGI. The CDR3 is 15 residues long. Here the CDR3 reads CASSYGTGGSYGYTF. In nucleotides, the CDR3 is TGTGCCAGCAGCTACGGGACCGGAGGCTCCTATGGCTACACCTTC.

This rearrangement joins TRBV5-3 to TRBJ1-5; D is undetermined. TRBV5-3 is given ORF status, its function remaining uncertain. Trimming removed 4 bases from V and 2 bases from J, with 19 bases in between. This CDR3 has 17 amino acids. This chain's CDR3 is CARSPFNLPSGNQPQHF. DNA for the CDR3: TGTGCCAGAAGCCCCTTTAACCTTCCTAGTGGCAATCAGCCCCAGCATTTT.

The V gene is TRBV10-3, the J gene TRBJ2-5; 8 bases match TRBD2. V lost 2 bases and J lost 4; bases outside the gene matches: 9. The germline V gene has CDR1 ENHRY and CDR2 SYGVKD. This CDR3 spans 16 amino acids. CDR3 nucleotides: TGTGCCATCAGTGAGACGGCGGGGGGCGGAAGAGAGACCCAGTACTTC. Translation: CAISETAGGGRETQYF.

V and J are TRBV7-2 and TRBJ1-5; D remains ambiguous. The V gene lost 2 bases and the J gene lost 2 bases, with 19 bases spanning the gap. CDR1 is SGHTA and CDR2 is FQGNSA in the germline V gene. The length of the CDR3 is 18 residues. Written as DNA, the CDR3 is TGTGCCAGCAGCTTATACGCCGAGGTGGTCGGGGGCAATCAGCCCCAGCATTTT. As protein: CASSLYAEVVGGNQPQHF.

The rearrangement links TRBV5-6 to TRBJ1-2; no reliable D call. Germline assignment: CDR1 SGHDT and CDR2 YYEEEE. V was trimmed by 4 bases and J by 8 bases, leaving 15 bases between them. The CDR3 consists of 13 residues. The CDR3 bases are TGTGCCAGCAGCCACGCCGGGGAATGGGGCTACACCTTC. Translating gives CASSHAGEWGYTF.

The gene calls are TRBV6-6 and TRBJ1-1; TRBD1 aligns across 9 bases. Germline V CDR1 and CDR2: MNHNY, SVGAGI (reference sequence). The CDR3 covers 12 residues. J was trimmed by 10 bases and V by 6 bases; bases with no gene match: 6. CDR3 region: CASRVQQGAAFF. For the CDR3, the DNA is TGTGCCAGCAGGGTACAACAGGGGGCAGCTTTCTTT.

Details on this clone: Other DNA sequences in this sample translate to the same CDR3. This sequence joins TRBV18 and TRBJ2-7; TRBD2 aligns across 7 bases. This CDR3 has 14 amino acids. The junction had 6 bases not matched to a gene; V was cut back by 6 bases and J by 1 base. Germline CDR1 reads KGHSH; CDR2 reads LQKENI. DNA for the CDR3: TGTGCCAGCTCCCCGCGGGAGAATTCCTACGAGCAGTACTTC. Translation gives CASSPRENSYEQYF. Variable domain in full (rest from reference TRBV18 and TRBJ2-7): NAGVMQNPRHLVRRRGQEARLRCSPMKGHSHVYWYRQLPEEGLKFMVYLQKENIIDESGMPKERFSAEFPKEGPSILRIQQVVRGDSAAYFCASSPRENSYEQYFGPGTRLTVT.

The chain recombines TRBV7-9 with TRBJ2-3; 10 bases agree with TRBD2. The germline CDR1 and CDR2 sequences are SEHNR and FQNEAQ (reference sequence). V gave up 1 base and J gave up 7 bases; unmatched junction bases: 5. The CDR3 sequence is 15 residues long. CDR3 amino acids: CASSLVVAGGYTQYF. CDR3 sequence (DNA): TGTGCCAGCAGCTTAGTAGTAGCGGGAGGCTATACGCAGTATTTT.

The chain joins TRBV29-1 to TRBJ2-3, with 14 bases aligning to TRBD2. The CDR3 sequence is 16 residues long. Germline V gene lookup returns CDR1 SQVTM and CDR2 ANQGSEA. Trimming cost V 7 bases and J 7 bases; bases outside gene matches: 13. The chain's CDR3 is CSGLPGLAGVGNTQYF. The DNA of the CDR3 is TGCAGCGGTCTTCCGGGACTAGCGGGAGTAGGTAATACGCAGTATTTT.

The V gene is TRBV7-6, the J gene TRBJ1-5; no clear D. In germline, CDR1 is SGHVS, CDR2 FNYEAQ. The V gene lost 5 bases and the J gene lost 1 base, with 6 bases spanning the gap. The CDR3 length is 13 residues. CDR3 DNA: TGTGCCAGCAGCATCGAGAGCAATCAGCCCCAGCATTTT. Translated: CASSIESNQPQHF.

In regard to this clone: Other DNA sequences in this sample translate to the same CDR3. The CDR3 DNA reads as TGTGCCAGCAGCCTCGTCCCAGGGAACACCGGGGAGCTGTTTTTT. This translates into CASSLVPGNTGELFF. The chain has TRBV7-2 and TRBJ2-2, with D hard to call. V lost 5 bases and J 1 base, leaving 11 bases between the germline ends. The CDR3 covers 15 residues. Looked up from germline, CDR1 is SGHTA and CDR2 is FQGNSA.

On this clone itself: A read error may produce the germline difference seen at one junction end. The V gene is TRBV7-7, the J gene TRBJ1-1; tentative D call: TRBD1 (6 bases). The germline V gene encodes CDR1 SSHAT and CDR2 FNYEAQ (reference sequence). This CDR3 is built from 13 residues. CDR3: CASSRNRATEAFF. The CDR3 bases are TGTGCTAGCAGCCGAAACAGGGCCACTGAAGCTTTCTTT.

This clone was observed once. V is TRBV5-8 and J is TRBJ2-1, with TRBD2 matching over 7 bases. The CDR3 covers 15 residues. Unmatched junction bases numbered 8, after V lost 4 bases and J lost 4 bases. Germline CDR1 reads SGHTS; CDR2 reads YDEGEE. In DNA, the CDR3 is TGTGCCAGCAGCCCGTATCGCGGGAGTTACAATGAGCAGTTCTTC. Residues: CASSPYRGSYNEQFF.

This clone was counted once. The chain has TRBV30 and TRBJ1-1; no clear D. V was pared by 5 bases and J by 5 bases, with 15 bases between. The CDR3 sequence is 13 residues long. Germline CDR1 is GTSNPN and CDR2 is SVGIG (reference sequence). CDR3 residues: CAWDGLARTEAFF. DNA for the CDR3: TGTGCCTGGGACGGACTGGCCCGGACTGAAGCTTTCTTT.

Regarding this clone: Sequence at one end of the junction differs from germline and may be a read error. The rearrangement joins TRBV2 to TRBJ1-1; no firm D call. There are 13 residues in the CDR3. Germline V lookup: CDR1 SNHLY, CDR2 FYNNEI. The chain's CDR3 is CASSELGWTGAFF. The CDR3 coding sequence is TGTGCCAGCAGTGAATTGGGATGGACTGGAGCTTTCTTT.

The chain couples TRBV7-8 to TRBJ2-7, with TRBD2 matching 8 bases. The CDR3 spans 16 residues. Germline CDR1 is SGHVS and CDR2 is FQNEAQ. Trimming at V came to 1 base and at J to 0 bases, leaving 5 bases not matched to a gene. The CDR3 protein is CASSLVTGGLSYEQYF. DNA of the CDR3: TGTGCCAGCAGCTTAGTTACGGGGGGGCTCTCCTACGAGCAGTACTTC. Complete variable domain (other parts from reference TRBV7-8 and TRBJ2-7): GAGVSQSPRYKVAKRGQDVALRCDPISGHVSLFWYQQALGQGPEFLTYFQNEAQLDKSGLPSDRFFAERPEGSVSTLKIQRTQQEDSAVYLCASSLVTGGLSYEQYFGPGTRLTVT.

CDR3 loop: CASSEWKGGWSPLHF. In nucleotides, the CDR3 is TGTGCCAGCAGTGAATGGAAAGGGGGATGGTCACCCCTCCACTTT. The chain recombines TRBV25-1 with TRBJ1-6; possible D gene TRBD1, 6 bases. Per germline, CDR1 MGHDK and CDR2 SYGVNS. The CDR3 loop spans 15 amino acids. V lost 1 base and J 10 bases, leaving 14 bases between the germline ends.

The gene calls are TRBV29-1 and TRBJ2-7; D assignment may be TRBD1 or TRBD2 (6 bases each). With 3 bases removed from V and 4 bases from J, the gap between germline ends came to 13 bases. The CDR3 contains 13 residues. CDR1 and CDR2 (germline): SQVTM, ANQGSEA. CDR3 coding DNA: TGCAGCGTTGACGCGGGGACAAATTACGAGCAGTACTTC. Its translation is CSVDAGTNYEQYF.